Presented here are 27 T cell receptor beta chains from one specimen sequenced in a study of shared clonotypes between healthy human individuals. Naive CD8 cells lacked CD45RO and underwent positive selection for CCR7, leaving out terminally differentiated effector memory CD45RA+ cells. Repertoires were generated with immunoSEQ multiplex PCR, while TCRdb's copy carries only in-frame clones and drops some. The table lists fewer than 1 million clones, about 96% of them singletons. Sequenced material: naive CD8+ T cells sorted from blood. These receptors came from a man aged 25 to 40 in good health.

This chain links TRBV29-1 with TRBJ2-3, with no clear D. Germline V CDR1 and CDR2: SQVTM, ANQGSEA. The V and J ends lost 7 bases and 0 bases respectively, with 26 bases between them. The CDR3 is 18 amino acids. The CDR3 protein is CSGRGDLALKTSTDTQYF. The CDR3 coding sequence is TGCAGCGGAAGAGGAGATCTGGCCTTGAAAACTAGCACAGATACGCAGTATTTT.

This chain connects TRBV11-2 to TRBJ1-2; possibly TRBD1 for D (6 bases). This CDR3 has 14 residues. Germline V gene sequence: CDR1 SGHAT, CDR2 FQNNGV. Trimming removed 3 bases at V and 8 bases at J, with 16 bases between. CDR3 in amino acids: CASSFALGAEGYTF. The CDR3 DNA sequence: TGTGCCAGCAGCTTCGCTCTGGGGGCGGAGGGCTACACCTTC.

V gene TRBV18 combines with J gene TRBJ1-5, with 7 bases aligning to TRBD1. The CDR3 runs to 18 residues. The V and J ends lost 4 bases and 7 bases, in that order; junction bases with no gene match: 19. The germline V gene encodes CDR1 KGHSH and CDR2 LQKENI. The CDR3 here is CASSLPLSEGGDRQPQHF. The CDR3 DNA is TGTGCCAGCTCACTACCCCTGTCAGAGGGAGGGGACAGACAGCCCCAGCATTTT. The full variable domain, completed using reference TRBV18 and TRBJ1-5, is NAGVMQNPRHLVRRRGQEARLRCSPMKGHSHVYWYRQLPEEGLKFMVYLQKENIIDESGMPKERFSAEFPKEGPSILRIQQVVRGDSAAYFCASSLPLSEGGDRQPQHFGDGTRLSIL.

The V gene is TRBV11-3, the J gene TRBJ1-1, with D maybe TRBD1 (6 bases). The CDR3 is 13 residues long. The germline CDR1 and CDR2 sequences are SGHNT and YENEEA. Trimming pared 5 bases from V and 5 bases from J, leaving 12 bases between. CDR3 nucleotide sequence: TGTGCCAGCAGCGACGGACAGCAAACTGAAGCTTTCTTT. Translated, it gives CASSDGQQTEAFF.

This clone has just one count. This chain connects TRBV28 to TRBJ2-6; D gene ambiguous. The CDR3 consists of 16 residues. The germline V and J ends were trimmed by 1 base and 4 bases, with 11 bases remaining between them. Germline loops: CDR1 MDHEN, CDR2 SYDVKM. The CDR3 reads CASSLFEGSGANVLTF. The CDR3, as DNA: TGTGCCAGCAGTTTATTCGAAGGTTCAGGGGCCAACGTCCTGACTTTC.

The rearrangement joins TRBV28 to TRBJ2-7; D may be TRBD1 or TRBD2 (5 bases each). V gave up 2 bases and J gave up 2 bases, with 19 bases separating them. CDR1 is MDHEN and CDR2 is SYDVKM in the germline V gene. This CDR3 spans 17 amino acids. This CDR3 reads CASSLHPMRQTTYEQYF. As DNA, the CDR3 is TGTGCCAGCAGTTTACACCCCATGAGACAGACTACCTACGAGCAGTACTTC.

The V gene is TRBV18, the J gene TRBJ2-1; 14 nucleotides line up with TRBD2. Trimming took 6 bases from V and 7 from J; bases not matched to a gene: 8. This CDR3 has 16 amino acids. CDR1 KGHSH and CDR2 LQKENI come from the germline V gene. This CDR3 reads CASSPGLAGVGNEQFF. The CDR3 DNA sequence: TGTGCCAGCTCCCCGGGACTAGCGGGAGTGGGGAATGAGCAGTTCTTC.

The chain carries TRBV14 and TRBJ1-5, with D unclear. This CDR3 region has 14 residues. The germline gives CDR1 SGHDN, CDR2 FVKESK. V was clipped by 1 base and J by 4 bases, with 8 bases between them. The CDR3 DNA reads TGTGCCAGCAGCCAAGGGAACGGGAATCAGCCCCAGCATTTT. Protein product: CASSQGNGNQPQHF. The entire variable domain, with the rest obtained from reference TRBV14 and TRBJ1-5, is as follows: EAGVTQFPSHSVIEKGQTVTLRCDPISGHDNLYWYRRVMGKEIKFLLHFVKESKQDESGMPNNRFLAERTGGTYSTLKVQPAELEDSGVYFCASSQGNGNQPQHFGDGTRLSIL.

The gene calls are TRBV7-8 and TRBJ2-7; TRBD1 agrees at 7 bases. V lost 8 bases, J lost 2 bases, and 6 bases stayed unmatched. Germline V gene lookup returns CDR1 SGHVS and CDR2 FQNEAQ. The CDR3 extends over 13 amino acids. The CDR3 DNA follows: TGTGCCAGCGGGTCGCAGGGGGCCTACGAGCAGTACTTC. Translation: CASGSQGAYEQYF.

CDR3 in DNA: TGTGCCAGCAGCTCCTTGGAGGGATACAATGAGCAGTTCTTC. This sequence encodes CASSSLEGYNEQFF. The rearrangement joins TRBV5-4 to TRBJ2-1; D possibly corresponds to TRBD2 (6 bases). V lost 3 bases to trimming and J lost 4 bases, with 11 bases between them. The CDR3 runs 14 residues. CDR1 SGHNT and CDR2 YYREEE come from the germline V gene (reference sequence).

J is TRBJ2-5 and V is TRBV9, with a tentative D call TRBD2 (5 bases). Germline loops: CDR1 SGDLS, CDR2 YYNGEE. The V gene lost 3 bases and the J gene lost 5 bases, with 20 bases spanning the gap. The CDR3 runs to 16 residues. This chain's CDR3 is CASSAGESSATETQYF. The CDR3 bases are TGTGCCAGCAGCGCCGGTGAGAGTAGCGCAACGGAGACCCAGTACTTC.

The chain joins TRBV5-1 to TRBJ2-7; D remains ambiguous. V lost 4 bases, J lost 9 bases, and 23 bases lay in between. The germline V gene has CDR1 SGHRS and CDR2 YFSETQ. This CDR3 contains 15 residues. CDR3 sequence (DNA): TGCGCCAGCAGCACAACCGGGTTCCCGGGCCCCGGGCAGTACTTC. Translation gives CASSTTGFPGPGQYF.

The rearrangement links TRBV7-9 to TRBJ2-3; D remains ambiguous. This CDR3 contains 14 residues. CDR1 and CDR2 (germline): SEHNR, FQNEAQ (reference sequence). Deletions cut 0 bases from V and 0 bases from J, with 4 bases between. The CDR3 DNA reads as TGTGCCAGCAGCTTAGCGTTGAGCACAGATACGCAGTATTTT. This codes for CASSLALSTDTQYF.

V gene TRBV7-9 combines with J gene TRBJ2-7; 12 bases align to TRBD2. CDR1 SEHNR and CDR2 FQNEAQ come from the germline V gene (reference sequence). J lost 6 bases, V lost 1 base, and 7 bases had no gene match. The CDR3 consists of 16 residues. The chain's CDR3 is CASSLDTLAGGLEQYF. The DNA for the CDR3 is TGTGCCAGCAGCTTAGATACCCTAGCGGGAGGGCTCGAGCAGTACTTC.

The V call is TRBV27, the J call TRBJ2-7, with D perhaps TRBD1 (6 bases). Trimming stripped 6 bases from V and 5 bases from J, with 14 bases between. The germline V gene encodes CDR1 MNHEY and CDR2 SMNVEV (reference sequence). The CDR3 spans 13 residues. Here the CDR3 DNA reads TGTGCCAGCAGAATAACAGGGACGGACGAGCAGTACTTC. The encoded protein is CASRITGTDEQYF.

The chain uses TRBV4-1 and TRBJ1-4, with 7 bases lining up with TRBD1. Germline assignment: CDR1 MGHRA and CDR2 YSYEKL. The CDR3 length is 15 residues. The V and J ends lost 2 bases and 8 bases, in that order; junction bases with no gene match: 8. CDR3 region: CASSQLTGLGEKLFF. The CDR3 DNA reads TGCGCCAGCAGCCAACTGACAGGGTTAGGGGAAAAACTGTTTTTT.

CDR3 in DNA: TGTGCCAGCAGTTTACTGCAATCACTAGGGGGGTACGAGCAGTACTTC. This sequence encodes CASSLLQSLGGYEQYF. The V call is TRBV27, the J call TRBJ2-7, with D tentatively TRBD1 or TRBD2 (6 bases each). This CDR3 contains 16 residues. V lost 2 bases and J lost 4, with 18 bases in between. CDR1 is MNHEY and CDR2 is SMNVEV in the germline V gene (reference sequence).

This clone was seen once. The J gene is TRBJ2-2, the V gene TRBV5-6, with unresolved D. Germline assignment: CDR1 SGHDT and CDR2 YYEEEE. This CDR3 contains 14 residues. The V end was cut by 2 bases, the J end by 3 bases, with 8 bases between. CDR3 in amino acids: CASSFGRDTGELFF. In nucleotides, the CDR3 is TGTGCCAGCAGCTTCGGACGAGACACCGGGGAGCTGTTTTTT.

The CDR3 region is CASSFQRGDNEQFF. The CDR3 nucleotides are TGTGCCAGCAGTTTCCAGCGGGGGGACAATGAGCAGTTCTTC. This chain connects TRBV28 to TRBJ2-1, with 9 bases identical to TRBD2. The CDR3 is 14 residues long. V lost 3 bases, J lost 5 bases, and 2 bases stayed unmatched. Germline values: CDR1 MDHEN, CDR2 SYDVKM. Full variable domain (remainder filled in from reference TRBV28 and TRBJ2-1): DVKVTQSSRYLVKRTGEKVFLECVQDMDHENMFWYRQDPGLGLRLIYFSYDVKMKEKGDIPEGYSVSREKKERFSLILESASTNQTSMYLCASSFQRGDNEQFFGPGTRLTVL.

The genes are TRBV14 and TRBJ2-1; 14 positions match TRBD2. Germline loops: CDR1 SGHDN, CDR2 FVKESK. V dropped 3 bases and J dropped 0; count of bases not matched to a gene: 4. This CDR3 has 18 amino acids. The CDR3 DNA reads TGTGCCAGCAGCCAGGGACTAGCGGGAGCGAACTCCTACAATGAGCAGTTCTTC. Its translation is CASSQGLAGANSYNEQFF.

This clone was seen once. The chain uses TRBV7-3 and TRBJ2-1; D gene uncertain. The CDR3 covers 12 residues. V was clipped by 5 bases and J by 8 bases, with 10 bases between them. The V gene's germline CDR1 is SGHTA and CDR2 FQGTGA. The DNA for the CDR3 is TGTGCCAGCAGCCTAAACGGTGATGAGCAGTTCTTC. Protein: CASSLNGDEQFF.

The chain is built from TRBV7-9 and TRBJ1-2; D unresolved. CDR1 is SEHNR and CDR2 is FQNEAQ in the germline V gene (reference sequence). V dropped 5 bases and J dropped 4 bases, with 23 bases sitting between them. The CDR3 spans 17 residues. The CDR3 sequence: CASSDTPVGTKGYGYTF. As DNA, the CDR3 is TGTGCCAGCAGCGATACCCCTGTGGGCACGAAAGGCTATGGCTACACCTTC.

The chain links TRBV10-2 to TRBJ1-1, with D unclear. The CDR3 has 13 residues. V lost 1 base to trimming and J lost 5 bases, with 8 bases between them. Germline CDR1 WSHSY, CDR2 SAAADI. The CDR3 DNA follows: TGCGCCAGCAGTGAGTTAGGGAGGACTGAAGCTTTCTTT. This translates into CASSELGRTEAFF.

This clone was seen a single time. Other DNA sequences within the sample encode an identical CDR3. The chain links TRBV27 to TRBJ2-7; TRBD1 matches at 9 bases. Germline lookup yields CDR1 MNHEY and CDR2 SMNVEV (reference sequence). The V gene end was trimmed by 3 bases and the J gene end by 7 bases; junction bases not matched to a gene: 7. The CDR3 is made up of 14 amino acids. The CDR3 DNA follows: TGTGCCAGCAGTTTTCTAGGACAGGGGCGGGAGCAGTACTTC. This sequence encodes CASSFLGQGREQYF.

The chain has TRBV19 and TRBJ2-7; D might be TRBD1 (6 bases). The CDR3 length is 12 residues. The germline CDR1 and CDR2 sequences are LNHDA and SQIVND (reference sequence). The ends were cut back, 5 bases at V and 6 bases at J, with 11 bases in the middle. CDR3 bases: TGTGCCAGTAGTTTACAGGGCCGCGAGCAGTACTTC. As protein: CASSLQGREQYF.

This rearrangement joins TRBV7-9 to TRBJ2-4; possibly TRBD1 for D (6 bases). The CDR3 spans 15 residues. Germline V lookup: CDR1 SEHNR, CDR2 FQNEAQ (reference sequence). Trimming pared 2 bases from V and 8 bases from J, leaving 16 bases between. CDR3 sequence (DNA): TGTGCCAGCAGCTTACCGAACAGGGATCGAGACATTCAGTACTTC. Residues: CASSLPNRDRDIQYF.

The gene calls are TRBV7-9 and TRBJ2-7; D uncertain. Looked up from germline, CDR1 is SEHNR and CDR2 is FQNEAQ (reference sequence). Between the trimmed V and J ends, which lost 4 bases and 5 bases, there was a span of 9 bases. The CDR3 covers 12 residues. The CDR3 DNA follows: TGTGCCAGCAGCTCCCCTCTGAACGAGCAGTACTTC. It yields the protein CASSSPLNEQYF.